This T cell receptor beta chain was sequenced during a study of blood T cells in healthy people across ages. The study's findings and limits: Estimated diversity across one million T cells was deemed an underestimate. Observed TCR beta diversity per million T cells went down as age went up. This fall followed a roughly linear course with age.

The germline V gene has CDR1 SGHTA and CDR2 FQGNSA. This CDR3 is built from 16 residues. V shed 1 base and J shed 6 bases, with 16 bases lying between them. With respect to this clonotype: Its specificity is unknown.

A J-beta primer mix and a sample-barcoded 5' primer were used in a second PCR of about 7 to 12 cycles. TCRdb independently ran MiXCR on the 5' RACE reads; one entry per CDR3 protein. There are about 1.5 million distinct CDR3 sequences in the sample; 40% to 45% occur only once, and more than 4% lies in the top ten. The study drew donors from healthy Caucasian individuals in Russia aged about 6 to 90. The source of this sequence is a young woman in good health. The gene calls are TRBV7-2 and TRBJ2-1; D is unresolved. The specimen sequenced was blood. CDR3 coding DNA: TGTGCCAGCAGCTTAGGGTCTGGGCCACTCTCCAATGAGCAGTTCTTC. Translation: CASSLGSGPLSNEQFF.